A single T cell receptor (beta chain) is shown here with its context. The antigen remains unidentified. Profiled with immunoSEQ multiplex PCR; TCRdb holds only in-frame clones, not every one. The sample lists 110,000 to 150,000 clones; 90% to 95% were seen once. The sample comes from a study of T cell responses to AZD1222 COVID-19 vaccine. Study-level findings and limits: There were repertoire samples only from the period after the peak T cell response. Epitopes outside B.1.351 and B.1.1.7 mutated regions reportedly drew nearly half of spike TCRs. CD4 TCRs linked to vaccination spanned spike, dominating at 160-218 and 743-854. A rise in Spike-specific TCR breadth and depth followed two AZD1222 doses.

V trimming: 4 bases; J trimming: 6 bases; junction bases outside the gene matches: 8. The CDR3 is made up of 15 amino acids. From germline, CDR1 is SEHNR and CDR2 FQNEAQ (reference sequence). The chain combines TRBV7-9 with TRBJ2-1; 8 bases map to TRBD2. The TCR originated in an adult who had recovered from COVID-19. Sequences were derived from peripheral blood, sampled after recovery from COVID-19. The CDR3 region has the DNA TGTGCCAGCAGCTCTCCAGGACTAGCCAGCAATGAGCAGTTCTTC. Translating it yields CASSSPGLASNEQFF.